These T cell receptor beta chains were read from a single sample in a study of blood T cell repertoires in COVID-19. Data came from immunoSEQ multiplex PCR; TCRdb stores just in-frame clones and leaves some out. The sample yields roughly 400,000 clones, 70% to 90% seen once. The sample comprised PBMCs or T cells enriched from blood (not recorded which). These receptors originate from a woman aged 18-29 years who had been exposed to COVID-19. CDR3s include the opening cysteine and the closing phenylalanine or tryptophan. Each record gives: clone size, J gene, V gene, D gene, CDR3 DNA, CDR3 protein. D genes are given only for firm matches. Clone size is shown for a subset of rows, as once, few, many or a class of expanded clone.

size: .; J: TRBJ1-6; V: TRBV2; D: .; DNA: TGTGCCAGCAGCCTCACAAAAACTAATTCACCCCTCCACTTT; CDR3: CASSLTKTNSPLHF
size: .; J: TRBJ2-7; V: TRBV28; D: .; DNA: TGTGCCAGCAGTTTAGGCGGGACCGCACCCAGGGCGCAGTACTTC; CDR3: CASSLGGTAPRAQYF
size: .; J: TRBJ2-3; V: TRBV4-1; D: TRBD2; DNA: TGCGCCAGCCGGGGGGGCCTCGCAGATACGCAGTATTTT; CDR3: CASRGGLADTQYF
size: .; J: TRBJ2-7; V: TRBV19; D: .; DNA: TGTGCCACCTCTCATAGAGGTGCGGGAAGGTCCTACGAGCAGTACTTC; CDR3: CATSHRGAGRSYEQYF
size: .; J: TRBJ2-7; V: TRBV11-3; D: TRBD1; DNA: TGTGCCAGCAGCTTCCGGACAGGGGGCAACGAGCAGTACTTC; CDR3: CASSFRTGGNEQYF
size: .; J: TRBJ2-6; V: TRBV4-1; D: .; DNA: TGCGCCAGCAGCCAAGAGGGCAGTTTATCTTCTGGGGCCAACGTCCTGACTTTC; CDR3: CASSQEGSLSSGANVLTF
size: .; J: TRBJ1-4; V: TRBV11-2; D: .; DNA: TGTGCCAGCAGCTCCCCGAGAACTAATGAAAAACTGTTTTTT; CDR3: CASSSPRTNEKLFF
size: .; J: TRBJ2-7; V: TRBV5-1; D: TRBD1; DNA: TGCGCCAGCAGCTTAACGGGACAGCCCTGGAGCTCCTACGAGCAGTACTTC; CDR3: CASSLTGQPWSSYEQYF
size: .; J: TRBJ1-1; V: TRBV29-1; D: .; DNA: TGCAGCGTCTTTACATCCGTTACTGAAGCTTTCTTT; CDR3: CSVFTSVTEAFF
size: .; J: TRBJ2-5; V: TRBV24-1; D: .; DNA: TGTGCCACCAGTGATAACGTCAATTCGGGAGAGACCCAGTACTTC; CDR3: CATSDNVNSGETQYF
size: once; J: TRBJ2-5; V: TRBV25-1; D: .; DNA: TGTGCCAGCAGTGAATATCTGACGACAGGACAAGAAGAGACCCAGTACTTC; CDR3: CASSEYLTTGQEETQYF
size: few; J: TRBJ2-7; V: TRBV19; D: TRBD1; DNA: TGTGCCAGTAGGGTCGGACAGGGGGCCTACTACGAGCAGTACTTC; CDR3: CASRVGQGAYYEQYF
size: .; J: TRBJ1-1; V: TRBV2; D: .; DNA: TGTGCCAGCACCGGGTCGTGGGGGCGGAACACTGAAGCTTTCTTT; CDR3: CASTGSWGRNTEAFF
size: .; J: TRBJ1-6; V: TRBV5-8; D: .; DNA: TGTGCCAGCAGCTTGGGCAGGGTTTATAATTCACCCCTCCACTTT; CDR3: CASSLGRVYNSPLHF
size: .; J: TRBJ1-2; V: TRBV4-2; D: TRBD1; DNA: TGTGCCAGCAGCCAAGGGGGGACAGGGCTAAACTATGGCTACACCTTC; CDR3: CASSQGGTGLNYGYTF
size: .; J: TRBJ1-6; V: TRBV7-2; D: .; DNA: TGTGCCAGCAGCGAGACAAGTCCCGGTTTTTATTCACCCCTCCACTTT; CDR3: CASSETSPGFYSPLHF
size: .; J: TRBJ2-1; V: TRBV6-2/TRBV6-3; D: TRBD2; DNA: TGTGCCAGCAGTTATTTAGGACTAGCGGGAGGACACTACAATGAGCAGTTCTTC; CDR3: CASSYLGLAGGHYNEQFF
size: .; J: TRBJ1-1; V: TRBV4-2; D: .; DNA: TGTGCCAGCAGCCAAGATGGGGGGTGGGACGGCACTGAAGCTTTCTTT; CDR3: CASSQDGGWDGTEAFF
size: .; J: TRBJ2-1; V: TRBV10-1; D: .; DNA: TGCGCCAGCAGTGAGTTTCCAGTCGGGACTTCCTACAATGAGCAGTTCTTC; CDR3: CASSEFPVGTSYNEQFF
size: once; J: TRBJ1-1; V: TRBV4-2; D: TRBD1; DNA: TGTGCCAGCAGCCTCAACAACAGGGGGCTCACTGAAGCTTTCTTT; CDR3: CASSLNNRGLTEAFF
size: .; J: TRBJ1-3; V: TRBV21-1; D: .; DNA: TGTGCCAGCAGCAAAGCAGGGGGCGATGGAAACACCATATATTTT; CDR3: CASSKAGGDGNTIYF
size: once; J: TRBJ2-1; V: TRBV10-1; D: TRBD2; DNA: TGCGCCAGCAGTCTCGGACTAGCGGATGAGCAGTTCTTC; CDR3: CASSLGLADEQFF
size: .; J: TRBJ2-5; V: TRBV11-2; D: TRBD1; DNA: TGTGCCAGCAGCTTTAGGGGGACAGATCAAGAGACCCAGTACTTC; CDR3: CASSFRGTDQETQYF
size: .; J: TRBJ2-7; V: TRBV14; D: TRBD2; DNA: TGTGCCAGCAGCCAAGATCTCCGGGGGGATCGGTACTTC; CDR3: CASSQDLRGDRYF
size: few; J: TRBJ1-1; V: TRBV19; D: .; DNA: TGTGCCAGTAGTCAAGAGAGGCGGGGGTCGGCCACTGAAGCTTTCTTT; CDR3: CASSQERRGSATEAFF
size: .; J: TRBJ2-5; V: TRBV28; D: .; DNA: TGTGCCAGCAGTTTTTCAGATCAAGAGACCCAGTACTTC; CDR3: CASSFSDQETQYF
size: .; J: TRBJ2-3; V: TRBV2; D: TRBD2; DNA: TGTGCCAGCAGGGGACTAGCGGGAGTTGTTGATACGCAGTATTTT; CDR3: CASRGLAGVVDTQYF
size: few; J: TRBJ2-1; V: TRBV5-4; D: .; DNA: TGTGCCAGCAGCTTGTTAGGGGCTAGCGCCTACAATGAGCAGTTCTTC; CDR3: CASSLLGASAYNEQFF
size: .; J: TRBJ2-2; V: TRBV6-4; D: .; DNA: TGTGCCAGCAGCCCTTCCCTCGGGAAACAGAACACCGGGGAGCTGTTTTTT; CDR3: CASSPSLGKQNTGELFF
size: .; J: TRBJ2-1; V: TRBV5-1; D: TRBD2; DNA: TGCGCCAGCAGCTTGACCAGCGGGAGCTCCTACAATGAGCAGTTCTTC; CDR3: CASSLTSGSSYNEQFF
size: .; J: TRBJ1-6; V: TRBV5-3; D: TRBD1; DNA: TGTGCCAGAAGCTTCGGACAGGGGAAGTGTAATTCACCCCTCCACTTT; CDR3: CARSFGQGKCNSPLHF
size: .; J: TRBJ2-1; V: TRBV28; D: TRBD2; DNA: TGTGCCAGCAGTTCCCTAGCGGGAGGCAATGAGCAGTTCTTC; CDR3: CASSSLAGGNEQFF
size: .; J: TRBJ2-7; V: TRBV13; D: TRBD2; DNA: TGTGCCAGCAGACTTTCGGGGGGGGCGGCCTCCTCCTACGAGCAGTACTTC; CDR3: CASRLSGGAASSYEQYF
size: .; J: TRBJ2-1; V: TRBV19; D: TRBD2; DNA: TGTGCCAGTAGCCGTAGCGGGAGCTCCTACAATGAGCAGTTCTTC; CDR3: CASSRSGSSYNEQFF
size: .; J: TRBJ2-5; V: TRBV29-1; D: .; DNA: TGCAGCCTTCGGTCCCAAGAGACCCAGTACTTC; CDR3: CSLRSQETQYF